This paragraph reports one TCR delta chain. This clone is labeled large (0.1 to 1%). Its antigen is currently not known. Within one base of it there is no much larger clone, and no base qualities were kept. The record originates from a study of Vγ9Vδ2 T cells in congenital toxoplasmosis (TCRdb year 2021). Some background on the complete study: IgG, IgM and IgA serology, Western blot and an in-house interferon-gamma release assay were used to diagnose congenital toxoplasmosis. The study compared gamma and delta chain CDR3 repertoires of sorted blood gammadelta T cells between congenitally T. gondii-infected and uninfected infants. Repertoires were sequenced from infants at 2 months after birth and at 1 year of age. At 2 months, TCR sequencing included roughly five infected and some eleven uninfected infants, and at 1 year it included 3 infected and 4 uninfected infants.

Using SuperScript II, cDNA was generated through template-switch reverse transcription, with TRGC- and TRDC-specific primers combined in a single tube. The TRGC primer was designed so that it binds both the TRGC1 and the TRGC2 constant genes. TRG and TRD amplification used the KAPA Real-Time Library Amplification Kit, with AMPure XP bead purification between steps. Index PCR with the Nextera XT Index Kit was used to attach Illumina sequencing adapters. An Illumina MiSeq running the V2 300 kit was used to sequence the TRG and TRD amplicons, producing 150 bp paired-end reads. As for how the authors treated the data: Before further analysis, read quality was checked using FastQC version 0.11.8. With MiXCR version 3.0.3, reads were aligned to GenBank TRG or TRD reference genes and CDR3 sequences were built. Default MiXCR settings were used with one exception: TRDD gene segments were assembled from 3 consecutive nucleotides instead of 5. VDJtools version 1.2.1 calculated N additions, CDR3 length, J segment length and clonotype sharing between samples. CDR3 sequences that were out of frame or contained stop codons were left out of the analysis. To look for overlap, the infant repertoires were checked against previously published Vgamma9Vdelta2 repertoires from fetal, cord blood and adult blood. For TCRdb, the public reads were processed anew by CATT, and duplicate DNA sequences were folded into one row. These V and J calls originate from TCRdb's pipeline instead of the authors' own analysis. This sample lists several hundred delta-chain clones; 20% to 30% were detected once. The top ten constitute 20% to 25% of the sample.

The same treatment, using spiramycin and/or pyrimethamine plus sulfadiazine plus folinic acid, was given to mothers of both infected and uninfected infants. Every infant, whether infected or uninfected, was delivered at term, after more than 37 weeks of gestation. About 1 mL of blood was processed into PBMCs by Lymphoprep gradient centrifugation, then cryopreserved in liquid nitrogen and shipped to Belgium. After thawing, the PBMCs were labeled with Zombie NIR viability dye and stained with antibodies against CD3, TCR gammadelta, Vgamma9 and Vdelta2. Sorting of CD3+ TCRgammadelta+ T cells was performed on a FACSAria III, with a mean purity of approximately 98%. The RNeasy Micro Kit was used to isolate RNA from about 10,000 sorted gammadelta T cells per sample. Each infant was born to a mother who had been enrolled with a primary T. gondii infection during pregnancy. Peripheral blood samples from the infants were taken at an outpatient microbiology and virology center in Pavia, Italy.

The germline V gene supplies CDR1 TSWWSYY and CDR2 QGS. The cysteine opens and the phenylalanine closes a CDR3 of 20 amino acids. Only CDR3 DNA is held: 60 bases, read in frame from base 1. The junction shows trimming of 3 bases on V and 0 bases on J, plus 26 bases between the germline ends. What the research found in general, with its limitations: Both infected and uninfected infants showed a high prevalence of a public TRGV9 clonotype. Repertoire differences between infected and uninfected infants were less clearly seen at 1 year of age than at 2 months. Two months was the earliest age with enough suitable sample material for TCR repertoire analysis, so newborn repertoires were not sequenced. Germline-encoded fetal-type TRDV2 CDR3 sequences seemed to be more prevalent in infected than in uninfected roughly 2-month-old infants, with an in utero expansion footprint being suggested. At 2 months, TRGV9 and TRDV2 CDR3s of infected infants appeared to carry fewer N additions than uninfected infants, especially TRDV2-TRDJ1 sequences.

The sample taken for sequencing was gamma-delta T cells from blood. The rearrangement joined TRDV1 to TRDJ1; a tentative D call is TRDD3 (5 bases match). This receptor was identified in a child under 10 years old born to a mother with Toxoplasma gondii infection during pregnancy, either congenitally infected or uninfected (not recorded which). In nucleotides, the sequence is TGTGCTCTTGGGGATCCGAAAATTCCAGTCCGGATAAACCACACCGATAAACTCATCTTT. This encodes CALGDPKIPVRINHTDKLIF.